This entry describes one T cell receptor (beta chain). What it binds is not known. The data stem from a study of response to subunit inactivated influenza vaccine. The study, taken as a whole, reports: The study's authors posited that every seasonal influenza vaccination enlists few new T cells.

The CDR3 covers 17 residues. J lost 3 bases, V lost 1 base, and 6 bases had no gene match. Germline CDR1 and CDR2: SGHTA and FQGNSA. TCRdb re-called the RT-PCR reads through MiXCR, storing one row per CDR3 protein. The sample has a few hundred thousand distinct CDR3 sequences, approximately 11% seen once; the top ten hold more than 10%. The chain links TRBV7-2 to TRBJ2-1; 10 bases match TRBD2. The source of this sequence is a middle-aged man who received an inactivated influenza vaccine. The sample here was PBMCs from blood, taken 45 days after vaccination. CDR3 residues: CASSLGPSGGRYNEQFF. DNA of the CDR3: TGTGCCAGCAGCTTAGGCCCTAGCGGGGGACGCTACAATGAGCAGTTCTTC.